The 27 T cell receptor beta chains in this list originate from one sample, sequenced in a study of cytomegalovirus exposure and HLA in healthy donors. Both 60 Vbeta primers and 13 Jbeta primers went into the PCR. Using immunoSEQ multiplex PCR, the repertoire was profiled, and TCRdb retains in-frame clones only, with some absent. The sample has 200,000 to 250,000 clones; about 81% are singletons. The sample was PBMCs. Receptors were obtained from a woman aged 40 to 49 in good health and CMV-seropositive.

The chain links TRBV6-6 to TRBJ1-1; 7 bases agree with TRBD1. The trim removed 8 bases at V and 4 bases at J, leaving 7 bases unmatched. The CDR3 loop spans 13 amino acids. The V gene's germline CDR1 is MNHNY and CDR2 SVGAGI (reference sequence). CDR3 amino acids: CASPTAGGTEAFF. The CDR3 bases are TGTGCCAGCCCCACGGCAGGGGGCACTGAAGCTTTCTTT.

This chain uses TRBV5-1 with TRBJ1-1; 8 bases agree with TRBD1. This CDR3 comprises 14 residues. The germline V gene encodes CDR1 SGHRS and CDR2 YFSETQ. Losses at the gene ends were 4 bases for V and 6 bases for J; bases not matched to a gene: 8. The CDR3 spells CASSTATGAPEAFF. The CDR3 DNA reads TGCGCCAGCAGCACAGCGACAGGGGCTCCTGAAGCTTTCTTT.

V gene TRBV7-2 combines with J gene TRBJ1-6; TRBD1 matches at 8 bases. Per germline, CDR1 SGHTA and CDR2 FQGNSA. The V gene end was trimmed by 2 bases and the J gene end by 8 bases; junction bases not matched to a gene: 2. The length of the CDR3 is 14 residues. The CDR3 protein is CASSLQGAYSPLHF. CDR3 coding DNA: TGTGCCAGCAGCTTACAGGGGGCATATTCACCCCTCCACTTT.

The V call is TRBV7-8, the J call TRBJ2-5; 14 bases agree with TRBD2. CDR3 length equals 16 residues. The J segment lost 5 bases and the V segment lost 6 bases, leaving 8 bases of the junction unmatched. CDR1 is SGHVS, CDR2 FQNEAQ, per germline. The CDR3: CASSSGTSGRSETQYF. The DNA for the CDR3 is TGTGCCAGCAGTTCTGGGACTAGCGGGAGATCGGAGACCCAGTACTTC.

This CDR3 reads CASSQAAWTSGGAGTDTQYF. The CDR3 DNA is TGCGCCAGCAGCCAAGCTGCGTGGACTAGCGGGGGGGCTGGTACAGATACGCAGTATTTT. The V and J genes are TRBV4-3 and TRBJ2-3; 15 bases align to TRBD2. The CDR3 spans 20 residues. The V segment lost 1 base and the J segment 3 bases; nucleotides outside the gene matches: 11. Per the germline V gene, CDR1 is LGHNA and CDR2 is YSLEER.

This chain joins TRBV5-1 and TRBJ1-6, with D unclear. This CDR3 is 14 amino acids long. Germline V gene lookup returns CDR1 SGHRS and CDR2 YFSETQ. V was cut by 5 bases and J by 0 bases, with 6 bases left in between. The CDR3 loop is CASRSGSYNSPLHF. The DNA of the CDR3 is TGCGCCAGCAGGAGTGGCTCCTATAATTCACCCCTCCACTTT.

V usage is TRBV9 and J usage is TRBJ1-1, with TRBD1 as a possible D gene (5 bases). V lost 0 bases, J lost 1 base, and 22 bases lay in between. This CDR3 comprises 19 residues. Germline V gives CDR1 SGDLS, CDR2 YYNGEE. This chain's CDR3 is CASSVDPLFPTDRNTEAFF. The CDR3 DNA sequence: TGTGCCAGCAGCGTAGACCCCCTTTTCCCGACAGATCGGAACACTGAAGCTTTCTTT.

This clone was seen more than once but under ten times. The chain is built from TRBV6-1 and TRBJ1-2, with unresolved D. V shed 0 bases and J shed 4 bases, with 9 bases lying between them. Germline CDR1 reads MNHNS; CDR2 reads SASEGT. The CDR3 is 14 amino acids. CDR3 sequence: CASSEATQSYGYTF. The CDR3 DNA follows: TGTGCCAGCAGTGAAGCTACGCAGTCCTATGGCTACACCTTC.

In this sample, this clone turned up once. The chain is built from TRBV30 and TRBJ1-1; a weak D match, TRBD1 (5 bases). With 3 bases removed from V and 2 bases from J, the gap between germline ends came to 10 bases. Germline V lookup: CDR1 GTSNPN, CDR2 SVGIG (reference sequence). This CDR3 spans 13 amino acids. Here the CDR3 DNA reads TGTGCCTGGAGCGCCGACAGCAACACTGAAGCTTTCTTT. It specifies CAWSADSNTEAFF.

The chain couples TRBV10-2 to TRBJ2-3, with TRBD2 matching 14 bases. Germline V gives CDR1 WSHSY, CDR2 SAAADI. The CDR3 spans 16 residues. V trimming: 3 bases; J trimming: 5 bases; junction bases outside the gene matches: 4. The CDR3 coding sequence is TGCGCCAGCAGTGACCCGGGACTAGCGGGAGAAGATACGCAGTATTTT. Translating gives CASSDPGLAGEDTQYF.

The chain has TRBV5-4 and TRBJ2-3, with TRBD2 identical over 11 bases. The V and J ends lost 4 bases and 4 bases, in that order; junction bases with no gene match: 5. Germline V gives CDR1 SGHNT, CDR2 YYREEE (reference sequence). The CDR3 spans 15 residues. The CDR3, as DNA: TGTGCCAGCAGCATTAGCGGGGGGGTCTCAGATACGCAGTATTTT. Its translation: CASSISGGVSDTQYF. Full variable domain (outside the CDR3, taken from reference TRBV5-4 and TRBJ2-3): ETGVTQSPTHLIKTRGQQVTLRCSSQSGHNTVSWYQQALGQGPQFIFQYYREEENGRGNFPPRFSGLQFPNYSSELNVNALELDDSALYLCASSISGGVSDTQYFGPGTRLTVL.

On this clone itself: At one boundary the junction diverges from the germline segment, which might be a read error. Other nucleotide sequences in the sample specify the same CDR3. The CDR3 region is CASSSINTEAFF. The CDR3 coding sequence is TGTGCCAGCAGCTCCATCAACACCGAAGCTTTCTTT. V gene TRBV5-4 combines with J gene TRBJ1-1; no firm D call. Germline V gives CDR1 SGHNT, CDR2 YYREEE (reference sequence). This CDR3 is built from 12 residues.

This clone was detected once. The chain joins TRBV7-2 to TRBJ2-5; D is possibly TRBD1 (5 bases). Germline values: CDR1 SGHTA, CDR2 FQGNSA. V was pared by 5 bases and J by 1 base, with 11 bases between. The CDR3 totals 14 residues. CDR3: CASSLRQTQETQYF. The CDR3 DNA follows: TGTGCCAGCAGCCTGAGACAGACCCAAGAGACCCAGTACTTC.

This clone was counted between two and nine times. The V call is TRBV6-1, the J call TRBJ2-7, with D possibly being TRBD2 (5 bases). The V gene's germline CDR1 is MNHNS and CDR2 SASEGT. CDR3 size: 13 residues. Trimming left V 7 bases short and J 10 bases short, with 20 bases between. In DNA, the CDR3 is TGTGCCAGCACCGAAGGTGGGGAGCGGAGACAGTACTTC. Translated, it gives CASTEGGERRQYF.

The chain has TRBV7-2 and TRBJ2-3; TRBD1 matches 7 bases. J was trimmed by 14 bases and V by 5 bases; bases with no gene match: 13. The CDR3 length is 13 residues. Germline loops: CDR1 SGHTA, CDR2 FQGNSA. CDR3: CASSPTTQGNWYF. CDR3 bases: TGTGCCAGCAGCCCCACTACACAGGGGAATTGGTATTTT.

This clone has just one count. The chain recombines TRBV19 with TRBJ2-1, with 16 positions matching TRBD2. The junction had 8 bases not matched to a gene; V was cut back by 1 base and J by 8 bases. Germline assignment: CDR1 LNHDA and CDR2 SQIVND (reference sequence). The CDR3 has 18 residues. The CDR3 loop is CASSIALGLAGGSHEQFF. In DNA form, the CDR3 reads TGTGCCAGTAGTATAGCCCTGGGACTAGCGGGAGGGTCCCATGAGCAGTTCTTC.

On this clone itself: One end of the junction does not line up with germline, which may come from a read error. The genes are TRBV7-7 and TRBJ2-5; D is undetermined. Germline CDR1 and CDR2: SSHAT and FNYEAQ (reference sequence). This CDR3 has 13 residues. This chain's CDR3 is CASSSARQETQYF. As DNA, the CDR3 is TGTGCTAGCAGCTCAGCGCGCCAAGAGACCCAGTACTTC.

The chain carries TRBV11-2 and TRBJ1-5, with D maybe TRBD1 (6 bases). The V and J ends lost 5 bases and 3 bases respectively, with 11 bases between them. Germline CDR1 SGHAT, CDR2 FQNNGV. The CDR3 runs to 14 residues. This CDR3 is CASSQGLVNQPQHF. CDR3 DNA sequence: TGTGCCAGCAGCCAGGGGCTCGTCAATCAGCCCCAGCATTTT.

The V gene is TRBV5-1, the J gene TRBJ1-4; 9 bases line up with TRBD1. The CDR3 contains 14 residues. Germline CDR1 and CDR2: SGHRS and YFSETQ. Trimming took 5 bases from V and 8 from J; bases not matched to a gene: 7. Written as DNA, the CDR3 is TGCGCCAGCAGTTCGGGACAGGGTGAAGAAAAACTGTTTTTT. It yields the protein CASSSGQGEEKLFF.

About this clone: Germline is not matched at one junction end, which may reflect a read error. The chain employs TRBV4-1 and TRBJ2-2, with TRBD1 matching 7 bases. Germline lookup yields CDR1 MGHRA and CDR2 YSYEKL. The CDR3 runs to 15 residues. Here the CDR3 reads CASSRDSLLTGQLFF. The DNA of the CDR3 is TGCGCCAGCAGCCGGGACAGCTTACTTACCGGGCAGCTGTTTTTT.

The V gene is TRBV6-5, the J gene TRBJ2-7; the D is unclear. The ends were cut back, 5 bases at V and 2 bases at J, with 7 bases in the middle. Germline CDR1 reads MNHEY; CDR2 reads SVGAGI. The CDR3 totals 12 residues. CDR3 region: CASSPTPYEQYF. DNA for the CDR3: TGTGCCAGCAGTCCAACACCCTACGAGCAGTACTTC.

CDR3 nucleotide sequence: TGTGCCAGCAGCTTGGGGGGACAGGTTTCCACCTACGAGCAGTACTTC. Encoded protein: CASSLGGQVSTYEQYF. This sequence joins TRBV5-6 and TRBJ2-7; 8 bases fit TRBD1. CDR1 and CDR2 from the germline V gene are SGHDT and YYEEEE. This CDR3 spans 16 amino acids. The V gene end was trimmed by 0 bases and the J gene end by 2 bases; junction bases not matched to a gene: 7.

Written as DNA, the CDR3 is TGTGCCAGCTCACCCCGGGGGGCCTACGAGCAGTACTTC. It yields the protein CASSPRGAYEQYF. The V gene is TRBV18, the J gene TRBJ2-7, with 7 nucleotides matching TRBD2. Unmatched junction bases numbered 1, after V lost 3 bases and J lost 2 bases. Looked up from germline, CDR1 is KGHSH and CDR2 is LQKENI. The CDR3 extends over 13 amino acids.

The chain carries TRBV19 and TRBJ1-3, with D hard to call. Germline loops: CDR1 LNHDA, CDR2 SQIVND (reference sequence). V was cut by 8 bases and J by 0 bases, with 8 bases left in between. The CDR3 length is 13 residues. CDR3 sequence: CASGQFSGNTIYF. CDR3 sequence (DNA): TGTGCCAGTGGTCAGTTCTCTGGAAACACCATATATTTT. Full variable domain (missing parts from reference TRBV19 and TRBJ1-3): DGGITQSPKYLFRKEGQNVTLSCEQNLNHDAMYWYRQDPGQGLRLIYYSQIVNDFQKGDIAEGYSVSREKKESFPLTVTSAQKNPTAFYLCASGQFSGNTIYFGEGSWLTVV.

V gene TRBV18 combines with J gene TRBJ2-2; 7 bases agree with TRBD1. Germline values: CDR1 KGHSH, CDR2 LQKENI. This CDR3 contains 14 residues. Unmatched junction bases numbered 1, after V lost 1 base and J lost 5 bases. CDR3 coding DNA: TGTGCCAGCTCACCACGGGGACAGACCGGGGAGCTGTTTTTT. It encodes CASSPRGQTGELFF.

The J gene is TRBJ1-5, the V gene TRBV14; TRBD1 matches at 11 bases. This CDR3 is built from 15 residues. The V and J ends lost 3 bases and 6 bases, in that order; junction bases with no gene match: 4. CDR1 and CDR2 from the germline V gene are SGHDN and FVKESK. CDR3 loop: CASSHPGQGAQPQHF. CDR3 nucleotides: TGTGCCAGCAGCCACCCCGGACAGGGGGCTCAGCCCCAGCATTTT. Complete variable domain (other parts from reference TRBV14 and TRBJ1-5): EAGVTQFPSHSVIEKGQTVTLRCDPISGHDNLYWYRRVMGKEIKFLLHFVKESKQDESGMPNNRFLAERTGGTYSTLKVQPAELEDSGVYFCASSHPGQGAQPQHFGDGTRLSIL.

Regarding this clone: An end of the junction differs from the germline gene, which may be a read error. V gene TRBV7-9 combines with J gene TRBJ1-4, with D maybe TRBD1 (6 bases). This CDR3 region has 14 residues. Germline values: CDR1 SEHNR, CDR2 FQNEAQ (reference sequence). This chain's CDR3 is CSSSAGVGNEKLFF. CDR3 nucleotide sequence: TGTTCCAGCAGCGCAGGGGTGGGTAATGAAAAACTGTTTTTT.